The 18 T cell receptor beta chains below come from one sample, sequenced in a study of blood T cell repertoires in COVID-19. Profiling relied on immunoSEQ multiplex PCR, and the TCRdb table lists in-frame clones only, not all of them. This table holds 190,000 or so clones, 70% to 85% found once. The sample consisted of peripheral blood. The origin of the receptors is an elderly woman with acute or convalescent COVID-19.

This chain uses TRBV2 with TRBJ1-2; TRBD1 matches at 10 bases. The CDR3 runs 15 residues. V shed 6 bases, J shed 4 bases, and the junction held 8 bases outside the gene matches. Germline assignment: CDR1 SNHLY and CDR2 FYNNEI. CDR3 nucleotides: TGTGCCAGCAGACGGGGGACAGGGGAAGGCTATGGCTACACCTTC. The encoded protein is CASRRGTGEGYGYTF.

This sequence joins TRBV7-2 and TRBJ2-3; 9 nucleotides line up with TRBD2. This CDR3 contains 17 residues. Germline lookup yields CDR1 SGHTA and CDR2 FQGNSA. The V gene end was trimmed by 0 bases and the J gene end by 2 bases; junction bases not matched to a gene: 6. The CDR3 sequence: CASSLAAGGRFTDTQYF. Here the CDR3 DNA reads TGTGCCAGCAGCTTAGCGGCGGGGGGGCGATTCACAGATACGCAGTATTTT.

V is TRBV29-1 and J is TRBJ1-4; no clear D gene. Germline V gene lookup returns CDR1 SQVTM and CDR2 ANQGSEA. The CDR3 loop spans 12 amino acids. V dropped 7 bases and J dropped 5 bases, with 11 bases sitting between them. The CDR3 protein is CSAVRENEKLFF. The CDR3 DNA is TGCAGCGCAGTCCGGGAAAATGAAAAACTGTTTTTT.

The gene calls are TRBV20-1 and TRBJ2-5; D is undetermined. The V and J ends lost 3 bases and 4 bases respectively, with 12 bases between them. Germline CDR1 is DFQATT and CDR2 is SNEGSKA (reference sequence). This CDR3 spans 13 amino acids. Written as DNA, the CDR3 is TGCAGTGCTAGTGCGACTTTTAGAGAGACCCAGTACTTC. It specifies CSASATFRETQYF.

The chain is built from TRBV5-1 and TRBJ1-1, with 10 bases matching TRBD1. V lost 4 bases to trimming and J lost 4 bases; unmatched junction nucleotides: 10. CDR3 size: 16 residues. Germline CDR1 reads SGHRS; CDR2 reads YFSETQ. The CDR3 reads CASSLTMDRGATEAFF. CDR3 nucleotide sequence: TGCGCCAGCAGCCTCACCATGGACAGGGGGGCCACTGAAGCTTTCTTT.

The chain is built from TRBV7-2 and TRBJ2-7; the match to TRBD1 covers 8 bases. CDR1 and CDR2 (germline): SGHTA, FQGNSA. V was pared by 3 bases and J by 5 bases, with 6 bases of the junction left unmatched. The CDR3 totals 14 residues. CDR3 loop: CASSFARGPHEQYF. The CDR3 DNA is TGTGCCAGCAGCTTTGCCAGGGGGCCCCACGAGCAGTACTTC.

This clone was counted a few times. This chain connects TRBV7-7 to TRBJ2-7, with TRBD2 matching 7 bases. The CDR3 is 18 amino acids. V shed 2 bases and J 3 bases; nucleotides not matched to a gene: 16. Per germline, CDR1 SSHAT and CDR2 FNYEAQ (reference sequence). CDR3 DNA: TGTGCCAGCAGCTTAAGGTCGCGGGAGTTTCCCTTAAGCTACGAGCAGTACTTC. It specifies CASSLRSREFPLSYEQYF.

This clone appeared once. The gene calls are TRBV5-1 and TRBJ1-1, with D possibly being TRBD1 (6 bases). The CDR3 contains 16 residues. Trimming pared 1 base from V and 1 base from J, leaving 14 bases between. CDR1 SGHRS and CDR2 YFSETQ come from the germline V gene. The CDR3 sequence: CASSLPGTRGNTEAFF. The CDR3, as DNA: TGCGCCAGCAGCTTGCCAGGGACAAGGGGGAACACTGAAGCTTTCTTT.

This clone has a handful of counts. This chain connects TRBV28 to TRBJ1-4; 9 bases match TRBD1. Germline CDR1 and CDR2: MDHEN and SYDVKM. This CDR3 has 15 amino acids. V trimming: 5 bases; J trimming: 7 bases; junction bases outside the gene matches: 8. The CDR3 nucleotides read TGTGCCAGCAGTCTACCCGGGACAGGGTCTGAAAAACTGTTTTTT. Protein: CASSLPGTGSEKLFF.

As for this clone: Other DNA sequences of this sample code for an identical CDR3. J is TRBJ1-5 and V is TRBV5-1; 8 bases fit TRBD1. This CDR3 is 14 amino acids long. CDR1 and CDR2 (germline): SGHRS, YFSETQ. J lost 6 bases, V lost 4 bases, and 6 bases had no gene match. The CDR3, as DNA: TGCGCCAGCAGCCTCGACAGGGGAGGTCAGCCCCAGCATTTT. This codes for CASSLDRGGQPQHF.

The gene calls are TRBV29-1 and TRBJ2-2; 9 nucleotides match TRBD1. The CDR3 consists of 13 residues. Germline assignment: CDR1 SQVTM and CDR2 ANQGSEA. V gave up 6 bases and J gave up 6 bases; unmatched junction bases: 5. The CDR3 DNA follows: TGCAGCGTGGCGGGACAGGGCGCCGGGGAGCTGTTTTTT. Its protein is CSVAGQGAGELFF.

The CDR3 loop reads CASSQADRGLGGYTF. In nucleotides, the CDR3 is TGTGCCAGCAGCCAGGCGGACAGGGGATTAGGAGGCTACACCTTC. The chain carries TRBV3-1 (or the pseudogene TRBV3-2) and TRBJ1-2, with TRBD1 identical over 9 bases. Germline assignment: CDR1 LGHDT and CDR2 YNNKEL (reference sequence). The CDR3 sequence is 15 residues long. Losses at the gene ends were 3 bases for V and 8 bases for J; bases not matched to a gene: 10.

The DNA for the CDR3 is TGCAGCGTTGTTCCCGACACTGAAGCTTTCTTT. It translates to CSVVPDTEAFF. The chain employs TRBV29-1 and TRBJ1-1, with no clear D. The V and J ends lost 4 bases and 3 bases respectively, with 6 bases between them. Per the germline V gene, CDR1 is SQVTM and CDR2 is ANQGSEA. CDR3 length equals 11 residues.

The table lists this clone with a few counts. The rearrangement joins TRBV5-4 to TRBJ2-7, with 11 bases matching TRBD2. Germline values: CDR1 SGHNT, CDR2 YYREEE (reference sequence). The CDR3 has 15 amino acids. V was clipped by 4 bases and J by 6 bases; unmatched bases: 9. The CDR3: CASSAGLAGVGEQYF. The CDR3, as DNA: TGTGCCAGCAGCGCCGGACTAGCGGGCGTCGGCGAGCAGTACTTC.

The genes are TRBV3-1 (or the pseudogene TRBV3-2) and TRBJ1-2, with D perhaps TRBD1 (5 bases). The CDR3 is 19 residues long. Germline V lookup: CDR1 LGHDT, CDR2 YNNKEL (reference sequence). V gave up 1 base and J gave up 1 base, with 22 bases separating them. The CDR3 here is CASSQGLAPQVRLNYGYTF. DNA for the CDR3: TGTGCCAGCAGCCAAGGGTTGGCCCCACAGGTCCGGCTTAACTATGGCTACACCTTC.

The count of this clone is one. The chain uses TRBV4-1 and TRBJ2-7; TRBD1 is a possible D gene (6 bases). The CDR3 extends over 13 amino acids. Between the trimmed V and J ends, which lost 0 bases and 6 bases, there was a span of 9 bases. CDR1 MGHRA and CDR2 YSYEKL come from the germline V gene. The CDR3 DNA sequence: TGCGCCAGCAGCCAAGAACAGGGATCCGAGCAGTACTTC. Encoded protein: CASSQEQGSEQYF.

The V gene is TRBV28, the J gene TRBJ2-1; maybe TRBD1 (5 bases). V lost 5 bases to trimming and J lost 16 bases, with 21 bases between them. This CDR3 comprises 13 residues. Germline CDR1 is MDHEN and CDR2 is SYDVKM. CDR3 loop: CASSAQGRKNKFF. The CDR3 region has the DNA TGTGCCAGCAGTGCCCAGGGCCGGAAGAATAAATTCTTC.

The V and J genes are TRBV19 and TRBJ2-1, with unresolved D. The germline V and J ends were trimmed by 1 base and 6 bases, with 10 bases remaining between them. Germline V gene lookup returns CDR1 LNHDA and CDR2 SQIVND (reference sequence). The CDR3 runs 14 residues. DNA of the CDR3: TGTGCCAGTAGTATAGGTGCACTTATCAATGAGCAGTTCTTC. Translating it yields CASSIGALINEQFF.